Shown below are 17 T cell receptor beta chains from a single sample sequenced in a study of tumor-infiltrating lymphocytes in localized non-small cell lung cancer. TCRdb's table, derived via immunoSEQ multiplex PCR, lists solely in-frame clones and lacks some. The sample has fewer than 20,000 clones; 65% to 80% are singletons. Sample: lung tumor tissue. The source of these receptors is a human donor with non-small cell lung cancer.

This clone was found a few times. V is TRBV9 and J is TRBJ2-3, with 9 bases identical to TRBD2. The CDR3 runs to 18 residues. V was clipped by 3 bases and J by 2 bases; unmatched bases: 13. Looked up from germline, CDR1 is SGDLS and CDR2 is YYNGEE. Here the CDR3 reads CASSAPREAGGYTDTQYF. In nucleotides, the CDR3 is TGTGCCAGCAGCGCTCCCCGGGAGGCGGGGGGGTACACAGATACGCAGTATTTT. The entire variable domain, with the rest obtained from reference TRBV9 and TRBJ2-3, is as follows: DSGVTQTPKHLITATGQRVTLRCSPRSGDLSVYWYQQSLDQGLQFLIQYYNGEERAKGNILERFSAQQFPDLHSELNLSSLELGDSALYFCASSAPREAGGYTDTQYFGPGTRLTVL.

The chain joins TRBV5-1 to TRBJ1-2, with D perhaps matching TRBD1 (5 bases). The ends were cut back, 5 bases at V and 4 bases at J, with 12 bases in the middle. This CDR3 contains 13 residues. Germline assignment: CDR1 SGHRS and CDR2 YFSETQ. The CDR3 DNA follows: TGCGCCAGCAGAGAGGGGACTAGCTATGGCTACACCTTC. It yields the protein CASREGTSYGYTF.

The V and J genes are TRBV6-6 and TRBJ2-7; 9 bases agree with TRBD2. The germline V gene has CDR1 MNHNY and CDR2 SVGAGI (reference sequence). The junction had 4 bases not matched to a gene; V was cut back by 1 base and J by 3 bases. This CDR3 contains 15 residues. The CDR3 sequence: CASSYWREGRYEQYF. In DNA form, the CDR3 reads TGTGCCAGCAGTTACTGGCGGGAGGGCCGCTACGAGCAGTACTTC.

The J gene is TRBJ2-1, the V gene TRBV7-2, with TRBD1 identical over 11 bases. The CDR3 length is 15 residues. The V and J ends lost 5 bases and 3 bases, in that order; junction bases with no gene match: 3. The germline V gene has CDR1 SGHTA and CDR2 FQGNSA. The CDR3 nucleotides read TGTGCCAGCAGCATGGGGACAGGGGGCTACAATGAGCAGTTCTTC. Translation gives CASSMGTGGYNEQFF.

This sequence joins TRBV21-1 and TRBJ2-4; no DNA check was done on the table's D call, TRBD2. TRBV21-1 constitutes a pseudogene. The CDR3 has 17 residues. CDR3 in amino acids: CASSKASGRTFKNIQYF. CDR3 DNA sequence: TGTGCCAGCAGCAAAGCTTCAGGGAGGACATTCAAAAACATTCAGTACTTC.

The chain uses TRBV2 and TRBJ2-7; 8 positions agree with TRBD1. J was trimmed by 6 bases and V by 6 bases; bases with no gene match: 10. The germline CDR1 and CDR2 sequences are SNHLY and FYNNEI. This CDR3 is 14 amino acids long. The CDR3 reads CASRSGTGEGEQYF. The CDR3 DNA is TGTGCCAGCAGGTCCGGGACAGGAGAGGGCGAGCAGTACTTC. Together with reference TRBV2 and TRBJ2-7, the CDR3 gives the full variable domain: EPEVTQTPSHQVTQMGQEVILRCVPISNHLYFYWYRQILGQKVEFLVSFYNNEISEKSEIFDDQFSVERPDGSNFTLKIRSTKLEDSAMYFCASRSGTGEGEQYFGPGTRLTVT.

The V and J genes are TRBV2 and TRBJ1-6, with D possibly TRBD1 on 6 matching bases. CDR1 is SNHLY and CDR2 is FYNNEI in the germline V gene. This CDR3 contains 12 residues. V dropped 6 bases and J dropped 14 bases, with 14 bases sitting between them. CDR3 nucleotide sequence: TGTGCCAGCAGGGACAGTAATGCTGCCCTCCACTTT. Its protein is CASRDSNAALHF.

The table lists this clone with a count of one. The chain uses TRBV29-1 and TRBJ1-2; no clear D. Trimming shortened V by 6 bases and J by 4 bases, and 9 bases separated the two germline ends. Germline V gives CDR1 SQVTM, CDR2 ANQGSEA. CDR3 length: 11 amino acids. The CDR3 DNA reads as TGCAGCGTCAACGGAGCCTATGGCTACACCTTC. It translates to CSVNGAYGYTF.

The J gene is TRBJ2-3, the V gene TRBV6-1, with TRBD2 matching over 9 bases. Germline-derived CDR1 and CDR2 are MNHNS and SASEGT. V lost 7 bases to trimming and J lost 1 base; unmatched junction nucleotides: 3. The CDR3 is 14 amino acids. The CDR3 is CASNSGRRTDTQYF. The CDR3 DNA reads TGTGCCAGCAATAGCGGGAGACGCACAGATACGCAGTATTTT.

The CDR3, as DNA: TGTGCCAGCGGTTATTTCTACACCTTC. Amino acids: CASGYFYTF. V is TRBV28 and J is TRBJ1-2; D unresolved. V lost 8 bases to trimming and J lost 10 bases, with 8 bases between them. From germline, CDR1 is MDHEN and CDR2 SYDVKM. CDR3 length equals 9 residues.

The CDR3 spells CASSRAGGRTGELFF. The CDR3 DNA reads TGTGCCAGCAGCCGGGCAGGGGGCCGGACCGGGGAGCTGTTTTTT. The genes are TRBV7-3 and TRBJ2-2, with 8 bases identical to TRBD1. The CDR3 sequence is 15 residues long. CDR1 and CDR2 from the germline V gene are SGHTA and FQGTGA. J gave up 5 bases and V 5 bases, and 7 bases lay outside the gene matches.

About this clone itself: At one end the junction does not follow the germline gene, possibly because of a read error. The rearrangement uses TRBV29-1 and TRBJ2-1, with TRBD2 identical over 10 bases. Germline CDR1 SQVTM, CDR2 ANQGSEA. The CDR3 has 12 residues. CDR3 amino acids: CGGSGRADEQFF. In DNA form, the CDR3 reads TGTGGGGGGAGCGGGAGGGCGGATGAGCAGTTCTTC.

The chain links TRBV11-2 to TRBJ2-7; 9 positions match TRBD2. CDR1 and CDR2 (germline): SGHAT, FQNNGV. The junction had 6 bases not matched to a gene; V was cut back by 5 bases and J by 1 base. The length of the CDR3 is 15 residues. CDR3 amino acids: CASSPAGLASYEQYF. CDR3 coding DNA: TGTGCCAGCAGCCCTGCCGGACTAGCGTCCTACGAGCAGTACTTC.

The V gene is TRBV7-6, the J gene TRBJ2-5; possible D gene TRBD2, 6 bases. CDR3 size: 14 residues. Germline V gives CDR1 SGHVS, CDR2 FNYEAQ. Trimming took off 1 base at V and 5 bases at J, with 11 bases between the two ends. CDR3 amino acids: CASSLGTAGETQYF. In nucleotides, the CDR3 is TGTGCCAGCAGCTTAGGGACCGCGGGGGAGACCCAGTACTTC.

The rearrangement joins TRBV5-6 to TRBJ1-2; 9 bases fit TRBD1. J lost 7 bases, V lost 6 bases, and 10 bases had no gene match. Germline-derived CDR1 and CDR2 are SGHDT and YYEEEE. The CDR3 consists of 14 residues. The CDR3: CASTPDRGLAGYTF. CDR3 nucleotide sequence: TGTGCCAGCACCCCGGACAGGGGATTGGCTGGCTACACCTTC. Looking up the rest from reference TRBV5-6 and TRBJ1-2 gives the full variable domain: DAGVTQSPTHLIKTRGQQVTLRCSPKSGHDTVSWYQQALGQGPQFIFQYYEEEERQRGNFPDRFSGHQFPNYSSELNVNALLLGDSALYLCASTPDRGLAGYTFGSGTRLTVV.

The J gene is TRBJ1-1, the V gene TRBV7-2; D may be TRBD1 (5 bases). Trimming took 8 bases from V and 3 from J, leaving 13 bases between them. CDR3 size: 13 residues. Germline V lookup: CDR1 SGHTA, CDR2 FQGNSA. Here the CDR3 reads CASGGTWDTEAFF. For the CDR3, the DNA is TGTGCCAGCGGTGGGACGTGGGACACTGAAGCTTTCTTT. Together with reference TRBV7-2 and TRBJ1-1, the CDR3 gives the full variable domain: GAGVSQSPSNKVTEKGKDVELRCDPISGHTALYWYRQSLGQGLEFLIYFQGNSAPDKSGLPSDRFSAERTGGSVSTLTIQRTQQEDSAVYLCASGGTWDTEAFFGQGTRLTVV.

Comments on this clone: This sample includes further DNA sequences coding for the same CDR3. The rearrangement links TRBV7-2 to TRBJ1-5, with a tentative D call TRBD1 (6 bases). Trimming cost V 3 bases and J 6 bases, with 9 bases left between them. Germline V CDR1 and CDR2: SGHTA, FQGNSA. This CDR3 spans 13 amino acids. CDR3 nucleotides: TGTGCCAGCAGCTTGGGGGGCCTTCAGCCCCAGCATTTT. Its translation is CASSLGGLQPQHF.